These T cell receptor beta chains were read from a single sample in a study of shared clonotypes between healthy human individuals. TCRdb's copy holds only in-frame clones and misses some; the assay was immunoSEQ multiplex PCR. This table holds more than 1.2 million clones, around 98.5% found once. Sequencing was performed on naive CD4+ T cells sorted from blood. These receptors all come from a man younger than 45 in good health. CDR3s include the opening cysteine and the closing phenylalanine or tryptophan. The order of the fields is J gene, D gene, V gene, clone size, CDR3 DNA, CDR3 protein. The D gene is left open where the match is weak. Clone size is shown for a subset of rows, as once, few, many or a class of expanded clone.

>TRBJ2-3|-|TRBV19|-
TGTGCCAGTAGTCCAACCCCTAGGGCAGATACGCAGTATTTT
CASSPTPRADTQYF
>TRBJ1-1|TRBD1|TRBV2|once
TGTGCCATCAAAGAGGACAGGGGGGCGCGAGCTTTCTTT
CAIKEDRGARAFF
>TRBJ2-3|TRBD2|TRBV9|-
TGTGCCAGCAGCGTATCTAGGACTAGCGGGAGCACAGATACGCAGTATTTT
CASSVSRTSGSTDTQYF
>TRBJ1-2|-|TRBV6-5|-
TGTGCCACCTCTCCGGGCTATGGCTACACCTTC
CATSPGYGYTF
>TRBJ1-1|-|TRBV28|-
TGTGCCAGCAGCCGGAGGGTGGGCACTGAAGCTTTCTTT
CASSRRVGTEAFF
>TRBJ1-5|-|TRBV2|-
TGTGCCAGCAGTGCGCAGTTCAGCAATCAGCCCCAGCATTTT
CASSAQFSNQPQHF
>TRBJ2-6|-|TRBV28|-
TGTGCCAGCTCTGGGGCCAACGTCCTGACTTTC
CASSGANVLTF
>TRBJ2-7|-|TRBV9|-
TGTGCCAGCAGCGTAGGGGCAGAGGTAGCGTACGAGCAGTACTTC
CASSVGAEVAYEQYF
>TRBJ2-3|-|TRBV18|-
TGTGCCAGCTCACTCGTCGCGGGGAGCACAGATACGCAGTATTTT
CASSLVAGSTDTQYF
>TRBJ1-1|-|TRBV7-9|-
TGTGCCAGCAGCTTAGTCAGGGCATGGCACGCGGTGGACACTGAAGCTTTCTTT
CASSLVRAWHAVDTEAFF
>TRBJ2-7|-|TRBV11-2|-
TGTGCCAGCAGCTCGGGACTGAGCTCCTACGAGCAGTACTTC
CASSSGLSSYEQYF
>TRBJ1-2|-|TRBV25-1|many
TGTGCCAGCAGTCCCGGGACAAATTATGGCTACACCTTC
CASSPGTNYGYTF
>TRBJ2-7|TRBD2|TRBV5-5|once
TGTGCCAGCAGCAGGGCACTAGCGGGAGAGGAGCAGTACTTC
CASSRALAGEEQYF
>TRBJ2-7|-|TRBV28|-
TGTGCCAGCAGTTTGGGATACCCCTACGAGCAGTACTTC
CASSLGYPYEQYF
>TRBJ2-1|TRBD1|TRBV4-1|-
TGCGCCAGCAGCCAAAACCCCCGGGACAGCCTCCGATGGGTTGACAATGAGCAGTTCTTC
CASSQNPRDSLRWVDNEQFF
>TRBJ2-7|TRBD1|TRBV2|-
TGTGCCAGCAGCCGGGACAGGGAAATCTACGAGCAGTACTTC
CASSRDREIYEQYF
>TRBJ2-6|TRBD1|TRBV5-1|-
TGCGCCAGCAGCAGGACCAGGGGGTCTGGGGCCAACGTCCTGACTTTC
CASSRTRGSGANVLTF
>TRBJ2-7|-|TRBV29-1|once
TGCAGCGTTGGGGCTGGGGGCAGGAACGAGCAGTACTTC
CSVGAGGRNEQYF
>TRBJ2-3|-|TRBV9|-
TGTGCCAGCAGCTCCGCCCCCACCACAGATACGCAGTATTTT
CASSSAPTTDTQYF
>TRBJ2-1|TRBD1|TRBV9|once
TGTGCCAGCAGCGGAGAGGAGACAGGGGGCGCGAACGTGAGATACAATGAGCAGTTCTTC
CASSGEETGGANVRYNEQFF
>TRBJ1-2|-|TRBV10-3|-
TGTGCCATCAGTGAAGGCCCGGATGGCTACACCTTC
CAISEGPDGYTF
>TRBJ1-2|-|TRBV5-1|-
TGCGCCAGCAGTCAGGATGTTAACTATGGCTACACCTTC
CASSQDVNYGYTF
>TRBJ1-4|-|TRBV10-3|-
TGTGCCATCAGTGAAGACCCTGACAGACCAACTAATGAAAAACTGTTTTTT
CAISEDPDRPTNEKLFF
>TRBJ2-7|-|TRBV10-2|-
TGCGCCAGCGCCCAGATAGGTTCCTACGAGCAGTACTTC
CASAQIGSYEQYF
>TRBJ2-2|TRBD1|TRBV2|-
TGTGCCAGCAGTGTACAGGGGGCTGAGAACACCGGGGAGCTGTTTTTT
CASSVQGAENTGELFF
>TRBJ1-5|-|TRBV5-5|-
TGTGCCAGCAGCTTGGTGGCAGTGGCGCAGCCCCAGCATTTT
CASSLVAVAQPQHF
>TRBJ2-4|-|TRBV29-1|-
TGCAGCGTTGAACAGCTAGCCAAAAACATTCAGTACTTC
CSVEQLAKNIQYF
>TRBJ2-3|-|TRBV19|-
TGTGCCAGTAGTATTCCCTTGCGGAACACAGATACGCAGTATTTT
CASSIPLRNTDTQYF
>TRBJ2-7|-|TRBV5-6|-
TGTGCCAGCAGCTTGGTTCCAGGGGCCTACGAGCAGTACTTC
CASSLVPGAYEQYF
>TRBJ2-2|-|TRBV7-9|-
TGTGCCAGCAGCATTACTCTGCTCGGCACCGGGGAGCTGTTTTTT
CASSITLLGTGELFF
>TRBJ2-5|TRBD2|TRBV7-2|-
TGTGCCAGCAGCGCCTCTAGCGGGAGAGGCGGGGAGACCCAGTACTTC
CASSASSGRGGETQYF
>TRBJ2-6|-|TRBV18|-
TGTGCCAGCTCACCACCGTTGGGGCACCCGTCTGGGGCCAACGTCCTGACTTTC
CASSPPLGHPSGANVLTF
>TRBJ1-1|TRBD1|TRBV5-4|-
TGTGCCAGCAGCTTGGATAGGGGGCGAGTCGCTGAAGCTTTCTTT
CASSLDRGRVAEAFF
>TRBJ2-7|-|TRBV4-1|-
TGCGCCAGCAGCCAAGATCGTTTAGGGGGGAACTACGAGCAGTACTTC
CASSQDRLGGNYEQYF
>TRBJ1-1|-|TRBV5-1|-
TGCGCCAGCAGCTTGCCCGGTGTGGGGCTCACTGAAGCTTTCTTT
CASSLPGVGLTEAFF
>TRBJ2-1|-|TRBV5-4|-
TGTGCCAGCAGCCAAACCTGGGGTGGCAATGAGCAGTTCTTC
CASSQTWGGNEQFF
>TRBJ2-1|TRBD2|TRBV9|-
TGTGCCAGCAGCGCAAGACTAGCGGGAGTCGCTGAGCAGTTCTTC
CASSARLAGVAEQFF
>TRBJ1-5|-|TRBV1|-
TGCACCAGCAGCCACCGGGGGGTGAATGTCGATCAGCCCCAGCATTTT
CTSSHRGVNVDQPQHF
>TRBJ2-7|-|TRBV27|once
TGTGCCAGCAGTCCCCGGGTTGGGATTATGAATACGCAGCAGTACTTC
CASSPRVGIMNTQQYF
>TRBJ1-1|-|TRBV30|-
TGTGCCTGGAGTGTGAAGGATCGATTCCTGGGCGGCACTGAAGCTTTCTTT
CAWSVKDRFLGGTEAFF
>TRBJ2-1|-|TRBV9|once
TGTGCCAGCAGCGGGTTTTTCGAACCTAGGGCTGAGCAGTTCTTC
CASSGFFEPRAEQFF
>TRBJ1-1|-|TRBV5-6|-
TGTGCCAGCAGCTTGGTAGGGGGAGAAGCTTTCTTT
CASSLVGGEAFF
>TRBJ2-2|TRBD2|TRBV11-3|-
TGTGCCAGCAGCCCGGGACTAGCGGGGGGGGCGGCCGGGGAGCTGTTTTTT
CASSPGLAGGAAGELFF
>TRBJ2-5|TRBD2|TRBV7-2|-
TGTGCCAGTGGGGGGGACCGAACGTCGACCCAGTACTTC
CASGGDRTSTQYF
>TRBJ2-7|TRBD2|TRBV7-2|-
TGTGCCAGCAGCACGGCCGGGACTAGCGGTAAAAGCTCCTACGAGCAGTACTTC
CASSTAGTSGKSSYEQYF
>TRBJ2-1|TRBD2|TRBV4-1|once
TGCGCCAGCAGCCAACCCATAGCGGGAGTCCACAATGAGCAGTTCTTC
CASSQPIAGVHNEQFF
>TRBJ1-5|-|TRBV7-2|-
TGTGCCAGCAGCTTAGCTCCGGGGGCCCAGCCCCAGCATTTT
CASSLAPGAQPQHF
>TRBJ2-1|-|TRBV5-4|-
TGTGCCAGCAGCTCCGAGACTCCCTCGGGTGAGCAGTTCTTC
CASSSETPSGEQFF
>TRBJ2-1|TRBD2|TRBV28|once
TGTGCCAGCAGTCTGGCTAGCGGTGGTTATGAGCAGTTCTTC
CASSLASGGYEQFF
>TRBJ1-2|TRBD1|TRBV18|-
TGTGCCAGCTCACCACCGGGACAGCCGGCTATCGGGATAAGTGGCTACACCTTC
CASSPPGQPAIGISGYTF
>TRBJ2-3|-|TRBV9|-
TGTGCCAGCAGCCAGGACCGGGGCACAGATACGCAGTATTTT
CASSQDRGTDTQYF
>TRBJ2-1|TRBD2|TRBV7-9|-
TGTGCCAGCAGCTTTGGACTAGCGAATGAGCAGTTCTTC
CASSFGLANEQFF
>TRBJ2-7|TRBD1|TRBV18|-
TGTGCCAGCTCGCAACCGGGACAGGAATACGAGCAGTACTTC
CASSQPGQEYEQYF
>TRBJ2-2|-|TRBV5-1|once
TGCGCCAGCAGCTTGCAGACCTCGAACACCGGGGAGCTGTTTTTT
CASSLQTSNTGELFF
>TRBJ1-5|TRBD1|TRBV28|once
TGTGCCAGCAGTTTTTGGATCGATCTGAGGGGGCGCGGCAATCAGCCCCAGCATTTT
CASSFWIDLRGRGNQPQHF
>TRBJ2-7|TRBD2|TRBV11-2|-
TGTGCCAGCAGCTTTACTAGCGGCTCCTACGAGCAGTACTTC
CASSFTSGSYEQYF
>TRBJ2-7|-|TRBV10-2|once
TGCGCCAGCAGTGAGAGGACACCTTCCTACGAGCAGTACTTC
CASSERTPSYEQYF
>TRBJ2-3|TRBD2|TRBV27|-
TGTGCCAGCAGTTTAGGGCTAGCGGCAGATACGCAGTATTTT
CASSLGLAADTQYF
>TRBJ2-5|-|TRBV6-1|-
TGTGCCAGCAGTGAAGGCAGGGTCCAAGAGACCCAGTACTTC
CASSEGRVQETQYF
>TRBJ2-1|-|TRBV6-6|-
TGTGCCAGCAGAGATGGACGGGAATACAATGAGCAGTTCTTC
CASRDGREYNEQFF